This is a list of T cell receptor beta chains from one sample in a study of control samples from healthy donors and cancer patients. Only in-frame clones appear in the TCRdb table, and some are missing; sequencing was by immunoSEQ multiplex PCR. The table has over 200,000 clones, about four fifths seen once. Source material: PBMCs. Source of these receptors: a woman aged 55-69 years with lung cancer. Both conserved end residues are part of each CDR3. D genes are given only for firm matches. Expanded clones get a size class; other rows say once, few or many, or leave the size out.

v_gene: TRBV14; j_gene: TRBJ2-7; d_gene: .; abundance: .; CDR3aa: CASSQAGGGIRGSYF; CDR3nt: TGTGCCAGCAGCCAAGCCGGAGGGGGGATTAGGGGGTCGTACTTC
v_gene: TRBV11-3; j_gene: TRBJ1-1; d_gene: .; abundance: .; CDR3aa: CASSLGGGDTEAFF; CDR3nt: TGTGCCAGCAGCCTCGGGGGGGGAGACACTGAAGCTTTCTTT
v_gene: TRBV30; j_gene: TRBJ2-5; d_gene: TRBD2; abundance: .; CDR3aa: CAWTIAGGVETQYF; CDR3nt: TGTGCCTGGACTATAGCGGGGGGGGTGGAGACCCAGTACTTC
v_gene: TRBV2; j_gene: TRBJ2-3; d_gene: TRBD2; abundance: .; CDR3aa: CASSVTSGILDPQYF; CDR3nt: TGTGCCAGCAGTGTAACTAGCGGGATTCTGGATCCGCAGTATTTT
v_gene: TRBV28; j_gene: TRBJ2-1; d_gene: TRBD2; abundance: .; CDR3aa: CASSFGGGPVDEQFF; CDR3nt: TGTGCCAGCAGTTTCGGGGGAGGGCCTGTCGATGAGCAGTTCTTC
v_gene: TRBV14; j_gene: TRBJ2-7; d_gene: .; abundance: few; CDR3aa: CASSQDPSGADPGSSYEQYF; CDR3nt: TGTGCCAGCAGCCAAGATCCGAGCGGAGCCGACCCGGGGAGCTCCTACGAGCAGTACTTC
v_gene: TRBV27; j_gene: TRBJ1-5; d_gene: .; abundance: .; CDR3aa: CASSLRQVDQPQHF; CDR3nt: TGTGCCAGCAGTTTAAGGCAGGTCGATCAGCCCCAGCATTTT
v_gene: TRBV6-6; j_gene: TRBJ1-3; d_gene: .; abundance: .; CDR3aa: CASSYPDGNTIYF; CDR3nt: TGTGCCAGCAGTTACCCTGACGGAAACACCATATATTTT
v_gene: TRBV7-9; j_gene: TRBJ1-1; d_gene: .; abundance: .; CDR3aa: CASQLKNTEAFF; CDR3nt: TGTGCCAGCCAATTAAAAAACACTGAAGCTTTCTTT
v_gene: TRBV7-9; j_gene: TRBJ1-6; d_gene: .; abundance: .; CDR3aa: CASKQGNSPLHF; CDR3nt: TGTGCCAGTAAACAGGGAAATTCACCCCTCCACTTT
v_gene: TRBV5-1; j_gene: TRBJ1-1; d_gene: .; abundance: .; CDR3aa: CASSLEKGVDTEAFF; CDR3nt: TGCGCCAGCAGCCTCGAGAAAGGCGTCGACACTGAAGCTTTCTTT
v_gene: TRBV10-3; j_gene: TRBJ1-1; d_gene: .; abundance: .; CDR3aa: CAISESNGSEAFF; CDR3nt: TGTGCCATCAGTGAGTCGAACGGGAGCGAAGCTTTCTTT
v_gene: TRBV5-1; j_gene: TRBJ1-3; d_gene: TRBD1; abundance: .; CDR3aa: CASSWGTGGSGNTIYF; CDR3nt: TGCGCCAGCAGCTGGGGGACAGGGGGCTCTGGAAACACCATATATTTT
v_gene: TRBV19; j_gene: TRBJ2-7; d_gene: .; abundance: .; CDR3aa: CASRRGSQYF; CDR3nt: TGTGCCAGTAGACGGGGCAGCCAGTACTTC
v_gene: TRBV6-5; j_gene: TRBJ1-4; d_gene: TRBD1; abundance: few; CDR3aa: CASSSPRTGGDEKLFF; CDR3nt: TGTGCCAGCAGTTCCCCCCGGACAGGTGGTGATGAAAAACTGTTTTTT
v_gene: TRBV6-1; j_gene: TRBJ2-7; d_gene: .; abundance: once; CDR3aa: CASSETIQGTYEQYF; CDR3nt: TGTGCCAGCAGTGAGACCATACAGGGAACTTACGAGCAGTACTTC
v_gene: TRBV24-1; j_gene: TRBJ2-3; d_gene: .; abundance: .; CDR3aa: CATSDPGPAPTDTQYF; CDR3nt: TGTGCCACCAGTGATCCAGGCCCAGCTCCGACAGATACGCAGTATTTT
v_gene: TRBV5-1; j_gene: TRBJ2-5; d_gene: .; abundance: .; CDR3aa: CASSFLGVGETQYF; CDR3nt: TGCGCCAGCAGCTTTCTGGGGGTAGGAGAGACCCAGTACTTC
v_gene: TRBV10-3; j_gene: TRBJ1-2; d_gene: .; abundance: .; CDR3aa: CAISLRGNGANYGYTF; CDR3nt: TGTGCCATCAGCCTTCGGGGGAACGGGGCCAACTATGGCTACACCTTC
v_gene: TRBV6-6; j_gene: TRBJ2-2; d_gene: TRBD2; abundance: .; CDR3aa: CASSYGGDTGELFF; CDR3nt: TGTGCCAGCAGTTACGGGGGGGACACCGGGGAGCTGTTTTTT
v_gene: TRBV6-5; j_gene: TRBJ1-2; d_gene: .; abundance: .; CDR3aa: CASTRQSHDYGYTF; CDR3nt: TGTGCCAGCACCCGACAGAGCCACGACTATGGCTACACCTTC
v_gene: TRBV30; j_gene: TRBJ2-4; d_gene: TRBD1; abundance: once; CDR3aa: CARSVSPQTGGLAKNIQYF; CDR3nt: TGTGCCCGGAGTGTTTCTCCCCAGACAGGGGGCTTGGCCAAAAACATTCAGTACTTC
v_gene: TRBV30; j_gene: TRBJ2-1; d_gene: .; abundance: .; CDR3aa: CAWSASTEYNEQFF; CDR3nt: TGTGCCTGGAGTGCCTCGACAGAATACAATGAGCAGTTCTTC
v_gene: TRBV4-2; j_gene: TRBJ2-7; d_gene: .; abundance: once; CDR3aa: CASSPRTAAYEQYF; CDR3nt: TGTGCCAGCAGCCCCCGGACAGCAGCCTACGAGCAGTACTTC
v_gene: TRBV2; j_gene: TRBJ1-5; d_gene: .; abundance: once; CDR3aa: CASNSGEEQPQHF; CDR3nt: TGTGCCAGCAACTCAGGGGAGGAACAGCCCCAGCATTTT
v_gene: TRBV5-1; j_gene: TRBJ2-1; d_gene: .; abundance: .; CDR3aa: CASRPPGLRGNEQFF; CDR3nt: TGCGCCAGCAGGCCGCCGGGACTCAGAGGGAATGAGCAGTTCTTC
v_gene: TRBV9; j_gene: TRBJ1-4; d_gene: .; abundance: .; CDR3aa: CASSVNTGDEKLFF; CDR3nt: TGTGCCAGCAGCGTTAACACAGGAGATGAAAAACTGTTTTTT
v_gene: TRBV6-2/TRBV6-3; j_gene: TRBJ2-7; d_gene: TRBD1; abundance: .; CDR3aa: CASSYSTGTGPNEQYF; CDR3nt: TGTGCCAGCAGTTACTCAACCGGGACAGGGCCCAACGAGCAGTACTTC
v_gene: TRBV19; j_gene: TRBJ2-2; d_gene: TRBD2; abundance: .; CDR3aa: CASSIRRLAGSTGELFF; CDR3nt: TGTGCCAGTAGCATACGAAGACTAGCGGGAAGCACCGGGGAGCTGTTTTTT
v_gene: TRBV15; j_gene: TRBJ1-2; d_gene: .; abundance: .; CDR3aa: CATSRDRTVSRGYTF; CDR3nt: TGTGCCACCAGCAGAGACCGGACAGTGTCTCGCGGCTACACCTTC
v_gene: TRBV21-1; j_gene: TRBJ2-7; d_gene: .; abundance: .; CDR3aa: CASSKHQGRLLEQYF; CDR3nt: TGTGCCAGCAGCAAACACCAGGGACGGCTCCTCGAGCAGTACTTC
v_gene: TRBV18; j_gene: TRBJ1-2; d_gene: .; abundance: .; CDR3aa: CASSPGQSTNYGYTF; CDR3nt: TGTGCCAGCTCACCAGGACAGTCCACAAACTATGGCTACACCTTC
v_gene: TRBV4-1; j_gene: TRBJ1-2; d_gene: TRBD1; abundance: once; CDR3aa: CASSKDRADPYGYTF; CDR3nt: TGCGCCAGCAGCAAGGACAGGGCTGATCCTTATGGCTACACCTTC
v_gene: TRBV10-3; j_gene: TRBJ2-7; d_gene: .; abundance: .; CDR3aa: CAISGAGYEQYF; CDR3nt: TGTGCCATCAGTGGCGCCGGCTACGAGCAGTACTTC
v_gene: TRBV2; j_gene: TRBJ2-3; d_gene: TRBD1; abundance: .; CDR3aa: CASSEVSWRQGFQYF; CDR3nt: TGTGCCAGCAGTGAAGTGAGTTGGAGACAGGGGTTCCAGTATTTT
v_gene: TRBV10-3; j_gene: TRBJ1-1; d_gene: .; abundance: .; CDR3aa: CAISEGTGQQGTEAFF; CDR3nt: TGTGCCATCAGTGAGGGAACCGGACAGCAGGGCACTGAAGCTTTCTTT
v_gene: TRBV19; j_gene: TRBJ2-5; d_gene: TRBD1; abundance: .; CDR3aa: CASSIGRDRGPQYF; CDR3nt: TGTGCCAGTAGTATAGGGAGGGACAGGGGACCTCAGTACTTC
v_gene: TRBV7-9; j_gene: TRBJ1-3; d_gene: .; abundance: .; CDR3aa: CASSLGSGGNTIYF; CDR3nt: TGTGCCAGCAGCTTAGGCTCGGGTGGAAACACCATATATTTT
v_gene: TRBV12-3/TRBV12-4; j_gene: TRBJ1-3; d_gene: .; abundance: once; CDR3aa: CASSLMPGNTIYF; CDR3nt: TGTGCCAGCAGTTTGATGCCGGGAAACACCATATATTTT
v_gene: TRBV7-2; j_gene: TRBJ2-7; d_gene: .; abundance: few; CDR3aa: CASSSTGLSYEQYF; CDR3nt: TGTGCCAGCAGCTCAACAGGGCTTAGCTACGAGCAGTACTTC
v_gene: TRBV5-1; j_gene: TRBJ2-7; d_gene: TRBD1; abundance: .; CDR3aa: CASSLELPGTGNDEQYF; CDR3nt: TGCGCCAGCAGCTTAGAGCTTCCCGGGACAGGGAATGACGAGCAGTACTTC
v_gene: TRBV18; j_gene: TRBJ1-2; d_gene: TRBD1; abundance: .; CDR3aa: CASSRAGTGGVGYGYTF; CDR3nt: TGTGCCAGCTCACGGGCCGGGACAGGGGGCGTCGGCTATGGCTACACCTTC
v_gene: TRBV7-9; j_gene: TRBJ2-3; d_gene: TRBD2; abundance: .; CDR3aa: CASSAGGGLDTQYF; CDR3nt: TGTGCCAGCAGCGCCGGGGGGGGCCTAGATACGCAGTATTTT
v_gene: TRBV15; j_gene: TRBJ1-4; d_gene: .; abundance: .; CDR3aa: CATSRDLDPDSEKLFF; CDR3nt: TGTGCCACCAGCAGAGATCTAGATCCAGATAGTGAAAAACTGTTTTTT
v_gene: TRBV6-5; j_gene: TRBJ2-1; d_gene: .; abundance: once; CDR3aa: CASSSHMQGNEQFF; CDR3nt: TGTGCCAGCAGTTCCCACATGCAGGGCAATGAGCAGTTCTTC
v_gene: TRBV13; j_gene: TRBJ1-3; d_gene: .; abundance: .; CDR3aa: CASSLEEVSGNTIYF; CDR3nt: TGTGCCAGCAGCTTAGAGGAGGTGTCTGGAAACACCATATATTTT
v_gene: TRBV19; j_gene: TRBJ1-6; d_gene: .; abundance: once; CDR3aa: CASSITWDIGNSPLHF; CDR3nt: TGTGCCAGTAGTATAACCTGGGACATCGGTAATTCACCCCTCCACTTT
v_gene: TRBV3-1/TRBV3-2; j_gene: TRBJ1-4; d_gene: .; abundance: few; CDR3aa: CASSQPPEKLFF; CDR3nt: TGTGCCAGCAGCCAACCCCCAGAAAAACTGTTTTTT
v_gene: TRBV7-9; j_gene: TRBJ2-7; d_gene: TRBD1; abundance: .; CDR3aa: CASSRQGDNSYEQYF; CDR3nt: TGTGCCAGCAGTCGACAGGGCGATAATTCCTACGAGCAGTACTTC
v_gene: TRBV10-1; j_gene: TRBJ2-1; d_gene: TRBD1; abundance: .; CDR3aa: CASSDFGTVNEQFF; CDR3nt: TGCGCCAGCAGTGACTTCGGGACAGTCAATGAGCAGTTCTTC
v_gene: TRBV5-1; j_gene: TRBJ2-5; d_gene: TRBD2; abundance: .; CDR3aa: CASSSGLAGETQYF; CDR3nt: TGCGCCAGCAGCTCGGGACTAGCGGGAGAGACCCAGTACTTC
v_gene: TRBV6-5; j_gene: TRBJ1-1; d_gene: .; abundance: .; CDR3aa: CASSRNMGEAFF; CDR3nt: TGTGCCAGCAGCCGAAACATGGGTGAAGCTTTCTTT
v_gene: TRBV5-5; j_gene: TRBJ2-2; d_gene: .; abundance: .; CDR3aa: CASSPDSHTGELFF; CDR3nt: TGTGCCAGCAGCCCCGACTCTCACACCGGGGAGCTGTTTTTT